The 31 T cell receptor beta chains listed next were all sequenced from one sample in a study of blood T cell repertoires in COVID-19. Libraries were prepared by immunoSEQ multiplex PCR; TCRdb keeps only in-frame clonotypes and omits some of them. The table lists some 270,000 clones, approximately 85% of them singletons. What was sequenced was PBMCs or T cells enriched from blood (not recorded which). These receptors came from a woman aged 25 to 39 who had recovered from COVID-19.

This clone is medium-sized within its sample. The rearrangement joins TRBV7-9 to TRBJ1-4; 7 bases fit TRBD1. The CDR3 is 16 amino acids. Germline CDR1 SEHNR, CDR2 FQNEAQ (reference sequence). With V trimmed by 5 bases and J by 4 bases, 10 bases remained unmatched. CDR3 residues: CASSDRALSRNEKLFF. In DNA form, the CDR3 reads TGTGCCAGCAGCGACAGGGCTCTCTCGCGTAATGAAAAACTGTTTTTT. Full variable domain (remainder filled in from reference TRBV7-9 and TRBJ1-4): DTGVSQNPRHKITKRGQNVTFRCDPISEHNRLYWYRQTLGQGPEFLTYFQNEAQLEKSRLLSDRFSAERPKGSFSTLEIQRTEQGDSAMYLCASSDRALSRNEKLFFGSGTQLSVL.

The sample holds one count of this clone. In DNA, the CDR3 is TGTGCCAGCAGCGTAGCAGCCGTTTGGACAGGGGGGTCCAGCTGCACCTTC. This gives the protein CASSVAAVWTGGSSCTF. This sequence joins TRBV9 and TRBJ1-2; 10 bases map to TRBD1. J was trimmed by 13 bases and V by 0 bases; bases with no gene match: 18. The CDR3 covers 17 residues. Germline CDR1 and CDR2: SGDLS and YYNGEE. The full variable domain, its missing parts supplied by reference TRBV9 and TRBJ1-2, is DSGVTQTPKHLITATGQRVTLRCSPRSGDLSVYWYQQSLDQGLQFLIQYYNGEERAKGNILERFSAQQFPDLHSELNLSSLELGDSALYFCASSVAAVWTGGSSCTFGSGTRLTVV.

The chain is built from TRBV6-2 or TRBV6-3 and TRBJ2-2; TRBD2 matches 9 bases. V trimming: 4 bases; J trimming: 1 base; junction bases outside the gene matches: 13. The CDR3 spans 19 residues. The germline CDR1 and CDR2 sequences are MNHEY and SVGEGT. The CDR3 loop reads CASSWLGPSGTKNTGELFF. In DNA form, the CDR3 reads TGTGCCAGCAGTTGGCTAGGGCCTAGCGGGACCAAGAACACCGGGGAGCTGTTTTTT.

The chain's CDR3 is CASHKLSNNSPLHF. CDR3 nucleotide sequence: TGTGCCAGCCATAAACTGTCCAATAATTCACCCCTCCACTTT. J is TRBJ1-6 and V is TRBV6-5; D gene ambiguous. Trimming took off 8 bases at V and 5 bases at J, with 13 bases between the two ends. This CDR3 is 14 amino acids long. Germline V gene data show CDR1 as MNHEY and CDR2 as SVGAGI.

This chain connects TRBV6-5 to TRBJ1-2; 7 bases map to TRBD1. CDR3 length: 13 residues. The junction had 7 bases not matched to a gene; V was cut back by 7 bases and J by 5 bases. CDR1 is MNHEY and CDR2 is SVGAGI in the germline V gene. Here the CDR3 reads CASKPTGRYGYTF. The CDR3 region has the DNA TGTGCCAGCAAGCCGACAGGGAGGTATGGCTACACCTTC.

The chain is built from TRBV11-2 and TRBJ2-3, with D unclear. This CDR3 contains 12 residues. The V and J ends lost 1 base and 4 bases respectively, with 3 bases between them. Germline values: CDR1 SGHAT, CDR2 FQNNGV. For the CDR3, the DNA is TGTGCCAGCAGCTTAGCTTCAGATACGCAGTATTTT. Translation gives CASSLASDTQYF.

The rearrangement uses TRBV12-3 or TRBV12-4 and TRBJ2-3, with D unclear. V dropped 5 bases and J dropped 3 bases, with 9 bases sitting between them. The CDR3 runs to 13 residues. The CDR3 protein is CASSLTGTDTQYF. Written as DNA, the CDR3 is TGTGCCAGCAGTCTCACGGGTACAGATACGCAGTATTTT.

The chain links TRBV5-6 to TRBJ2-5; D gene ambiguous. In germline, CDR1 is SGHDT, CDR2 YYEEEE. CDR3 length equals 14 residues. Between the trimmed V and J ends, which lost 0 bases and 5 bases, there was a span of 11 bases. CDR3 sequence (DNA): TGTGCCAGCAGCTTGGGCCCTTTCCGGGAGACCCAGTACTTC. Amino acid sequence: CASSLGPFRETQYF.

The chain couples TRBV28 to TRBJ1-5, with unresolved D. The germline V and J ends were trimmed by 3 bases and 2 bases, with 8 bases remaining between them. The CDR3 runs to 14 residues. The germline gives CDR1 MDHEN, CDR2 SYDVKM. The CDR3 region is CASSFLGRNQPQHF. Written as DNA, the CDR3 is TGTGCCAGCAGTTTTCTAGGTCGCAATCAGCCCCAGCATTTT.

This sequence joins TRBV28 and TRBJ1-1, with TRBD1 identical over 8 bases. There are 14 residues in the CDR3. Germline-derived CDR1 and CDR2 are MDHEN and SYDVKM. V trimming: 5 bases; J trimming: 4 bases; junction bases outside the gene matches: 6. The CDR3 is CASSPGQGTTEAFF. The CDR3 DNA follows: TGTGCCAGCAGTCCCGGACAGGGAACCACTGAAGCTTTCTTT.

The rearrangement links TRBV5-6 to TRBJ2-7, with TRBD1 matching 8 bases. Trimming took 4 bases from V and 5 from J; bases not matched to a gene: 14. This CDR3 has 16 residues. Germline CDR1 and CDR2: SGHDT and YYEEEE. The DNA of the CDR3 is TGTGCCAGCAGCCTACCCGGGACAGGCCGGTGGGACGAGCAGTACTTC. Encoded protein: CASSLPGTGRWDEQYF.

The chain links TRBV28 to TRBJ1-1; D is perhaps TRBD1 (5 bases). The CDR3 length is 14 residues. V lost 4 bases, J lost 6 bases, and 15 bases lay in between. CDR1 and CDR2 (germline): MDHEN, SYDVKM. CDR3 loop: CASSSAGRGAEAFF. The CDR3 region has the DNA TGTGCCAGCAGTTCCGCTGGTAGGGGCGCTGAAGCTTTCTTT.

The chain couples TRBV7-6 to TRBJ2-1, with 7 bases fitting TRBD1. The CDR3 has 15 residues. Trimming removed 5 bases from V and 7 bases from J; junction bases left unmatched: 11. Germline V gives CDR1 SGHVS, CDR2 FNYEAQ. CDR3 in DNA: TGTGCCAGCAGCGTCCTTACGGGACAGATGAATGAGCAGTTCTTC. It translates to CASSVLTGQMNEQFF.

The chain recombines TRBV2 with TRBJ1-2, with 7 bases identical to TRBD1. Germline values: CDR1 SNHLY, CDR2 FYNNEI. J was trimmed by 5 bases and V by 0 bases; bases with no gene match: 9. The CDR3 consists of 16 residues. CDR3 sequence: CASSEAYRDSRYGYTF. CDR3 in DNA: TGTGCCAGCAGTGAAGCGTATAGGGACAGCCGGTATGGCTACACCTTC.

V is TRBV9 and J is TRBJ1-2; the match to TRBD1 covers 9 bases. The CDR3 is 14 residues long. V was clipped by 4 bases and J by 3 bases; unmatched bases: 4. The V gene's germline CDR1 is SGDLS and CDR2 YYNGEE. CDR3 residues: CASSSRTGDYGYTF. CDR3 sequence (DNA): TGTGCCAGCAGCTCTCGGACAGGGGACTATGGCTACACCTTC.

The chain is built from TRBV5-1 and TRBJ2-1; the D gene is possibly TRBD2 (6 bases). This CDR3 has 15 residues. Per germline, CDR1 SGHRS and CDR2 YFSETQ. The V and J ends lost 3 bases and 2 bases respectively, with 12 bases between them. DNA for the CDR3: TGCGCCAGCAGCTGGGTGGGGGGAACCTACAATGAGCAGTTCTTC. The encoded protein is CASSWVGGTYNEQFF.

The V call is TRBV10-3, the J call TRBJ2-5; 9 nucleotides match TRBD1. Germline CDR1 and CDR2: ENHRY and SYGVKD. The CDR3 runs 13 residues. After removal of 11 bases from V and 5 bases from J, the junction contained 9 bases not matched to a gene. The CDR3 spells CAVRQGGAETQYF. Here the CDR3 DNA reads TGTGCCGTTCGACAGGGGGGAGCGGAGACCCAGTACTTC.

The CDR3 nucleotides read TGTGCCAGCAGCCCAGCGGGGGGGCCTGTAGATACGCAGTATTTT. The encoded protein is CASSPAGGPVDTQYF. The chain links TRBV28 to TRBJ2-3; TRBD2 matches 10 bases. Germline values: CDR1 MDHEN, CDR2 SYDVKM. Trimming at V came to 6 bases and at J to 5 bases, leaving 8 bases not matched to a gene. The CDR3 consists of 15 residues.

The V call is TRBV7-9, the J call TRBJ2-3, with 8 bases that match TRBD1. This CDR3 region has 14 residues. Trimming at V came to 10 bases and at J to 5 bases, leaving 11 bases not matched to a gene. Germline lookup yields CDR1 SEHNR and CDR2 FQNEAQ (reference sequence). CDR3 residues: CAIQFGQGLDTQYF. CDR3 sequence (DNA): TGTGCCATCCAGTTCGGACAGGGCCTAGATACGCAGTATTTT. Full variable domain (remainder filled in from reference TRBV7-9 and TRBJ2-3): DTGVSQNPRHKITKRGQNVTFRCDPISEHNRLYWYRQTLGQGPEFLTYFQNEAQLEKSRLLSDRFSAERPKGSFSTLEIQRTEQGDSAMYLCAIQFGQGLDTQYFGPGTRLTVL.

There are a few counts of this clone. The DNA for the CDR3 is TGCGCCAGCAGCCAATTCCCTACCCCGGGACAGGGGTGGGAGCAGTACTTC. Translation: CASSQFPTPGQGWEQYF. The chain uses TRBV4-1 and TRBJ2-7; 10 bases align to TRBD1. Germline V CDR1 and CDR2: MGHRA, YSYEKL. Losses at the gene ends were 2 bases for V and 7 bases for J; bases not matched to a gene: 14. This CDR3 comprises 17 residues.

As DNA, the CDR3 is TGCAGCGTTGGGCTTATCTACGAGCAGTACTTC. Amino acid sequence: CSVGLIYEQYF. The rearrangement joins TRBV29-1 to TRBJ2-7, with no clear D. Germline loops: CDR1 SQVTM, CDR2 ANQGSEA. Trimming left V 4 bases short and J 3 bases short, with 7 bases between. CDR3 size: 11 residues.

CDR3 DNA: TGTGCCAGTAGTCCTTCCGTTCTCACTGAAGCTTTCTTT. It yields the protein CASSPSVLTEAFF. The gene calls are TRBV19 and TRBJ1-1; D is unresolved. The CDR3 totals 13 residues. V shed 5 bases and J shed 4 bases, with 11 bases lying between them. In germline, CDR1 is LNHDA, CDR2 SQIVND (reference sequence).

The chain recombines TRBV11-2 with TRBJ2-6, with TRBD1 matching over 7 bases. Germline V lookup: CDR1 SGHAT, CDR2 FQNNGV. V lost 8 bases, J lost 0 bases, and 10 bases stayed unmatched. The CDR3 has 17 amino acids. This CDR3 is CASDGPGGFSGANVLTF. CDR3 coding DNA: TGTGCCAGCGACGGGCCAGGGGGTTTCTCTGGGGCCAACGTCCTGACTTTC.

V gene TRBV23-1 combines with J gene TRBJ1-5; D ambiguous. TRBV23-1 is identified as an open reading frame with a role that is uncertain. Trimming removed 0 bases at V and 7 bases at J, with 19 bases between. The CDR3 has 17 amino acids. The CDR3 DNA sequence: TGCGCCAGCAGTCAATCTCGCCGCGGTACCGGTAAGCAGCCCCAGCATTTT. Its translation is CASSQSRRGTGKQPQHF.

J is TRBJ1-2 and V is TRBV6-5; D gene ambiguous. The V gene's germline CDR1 is MNHEY and CDR2 SVGAGI. The CDR3 is 13 residues long. V lost 8 bases and J 0 bases, leaving 10 bases between the germline ends. CDR3 amino acids: CASRTPANYGYTF. CDR3 DNA sequence: TGTGCCAGCCGAACCCCAGCTAACTATGGCTACACCTTC.

V gene TRBV5-1 combines with J gene TRBJ2-3; D is possibly TRBD1 (7 bases). This CDR3 has 19 amino acids. Trimming removed 0 bases from V and 3 bases from J, with 23 bases in between. Looked up from germline, CDR1 is SGHRS and CDR2 is YFSETQ. CDR3 in DNA: TGCGCCAGCAGCTTGGACAAGACTAGACAGGGTATTTTAACAGATACGCAGTATTTT. It translates to CASSLDKTRQGILTDTQYF.

The chain joins TRBV27 to TRBJ2-7, with D tentatively TRBD1 (5 bases). Deletions cut 5 bases from V and 1 base from J, with 15 bases between. Germline V lookup: CDR1 MNHEY, CDR2 SMNVEV (reference sequence). This CDR3 region has 15 residues. Here the CDR3 reads CASSPSARGSYEQYF. The CDR3 nucleotides are TGTGCCAGCAGTCCCTCGGCAAGGGGATCCTACGAGCAGTACTTC.

This clone occurred a few times. The rearrangement links TRBV28 to TRBJ2-1; 7 bases map to TRBD2. The V segment lost 4 bases and the J segment 8 bases; nucleotides outside the gene matches: 17. This CDR3 contains 17 residues. Germline lookup yields CDR1 MDHEN and CDR2 SYDVKM. CDR3 bases: TGTGCCAGCAGTTGGCGCGTCGGGCGGGAGTTCTTCTATGAGCAGTTCTTC. Amino acids: CASSWRVGREFFYEQFF.

V usage is TRBV19 and J usage is TRBJ1-2; D possibly corresponds to TRBD1 (6 bases). The CDR3 spans 13 residues. V lost 5 bases to trimming and J lost 7 bases, with 14 bases between them. CDR1 and CDR2 from the germline V gene are LNHDA and SQIVND (reference sequence). CDR3 region: CASSQTGWGGYTF. CDR3 in DNA: TGTGCCAGTAGTCAGACAGGTTGGGGTGGCTACACCTTC.

Details on this clone: The same CDR3 is also encoded by other DNA sequences in this sample. The genes are TRBV7-9 and TRBJ1-2; 7 bases agree with TRBD1. Germline V gene sequence: CDR1 SEHNR, CDR2 FQNEAQ (reference sequence). CDR3 length: 12 residues. Losses at the gene ends were 5 bases for V and 4 bases for J; bases not matched to a gene: 1. The CDR3 is CASSRDSYGYTF. The CDR3, as DNA: TGTGCCAGCAGCAGGGACAGCTATGGCTACACCTTC.

The chain couples TRBV3-1 (or the pseudogene TRBV3-2) to TRBJ2-1, with 15 nucleotides matching TRBD2. There are 16 residues in the CDR3. With V trimmed by 6 bases and J by 7 bases, 7 bases remained unmatched. Germline V CDR1 and CDR2: LGHDT, YNNKEL (reference sequence). CDR3 protein: CASSPRTSGGANEQFF. In DNA, the CDR3 is TGTGCCAGCAGTCCAAGGACTAGCGGGGGGGCTAATGAGCAGTTCTTC.